The sequence of this T cell receptor beta chain was determined in a study of T cell responses to AZD1222 COVID-19 vaccine. Study outcomes and limitations: The donor group comprised mostly white British people and more females; the analysis possibly underestimated clonal diversity.

This clone was recorded once. Its specificity is not known. Clones were sequenced by immunoSEQ multiplex PCR, and TCRdb holds only the in-frame ones, with some missing. The table records 90,000 to 150,000 clones, about 90% of them present only once. Analysis merged second doses at about 4 or about 12 weeks. Sequencing used peripheral blood, obtained 28 days after the second AZD1222 dose. The clonotype comes from an adult who received the AZD1222 COVID-19 vaccine.

The CDR3 here is CASSTPLLGNTEAFF. CDR3 DNA: TGTGCCAGTAGTACCCCCCTGTTAGGGAACACTGAAGCTTTCTTT. The chain joins TRBV19 to TRBJ1-1; D unresolved. Germline CDR1 reads LNHDA; CDR2 reads SQIVND (reference sequence). The CDR3 covers 15 residues. Trimming removed 4 bases at V and 1 base at J, with 13 bases between.